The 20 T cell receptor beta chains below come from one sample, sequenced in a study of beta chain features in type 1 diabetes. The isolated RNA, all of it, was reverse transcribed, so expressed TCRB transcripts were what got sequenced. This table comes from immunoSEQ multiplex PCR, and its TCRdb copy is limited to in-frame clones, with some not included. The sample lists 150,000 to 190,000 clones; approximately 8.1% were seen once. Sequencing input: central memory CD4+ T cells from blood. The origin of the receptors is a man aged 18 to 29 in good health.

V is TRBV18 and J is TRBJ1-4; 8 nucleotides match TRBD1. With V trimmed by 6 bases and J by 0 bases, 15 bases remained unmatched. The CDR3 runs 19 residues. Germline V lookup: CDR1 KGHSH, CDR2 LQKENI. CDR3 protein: CASSPRIDRGLTTNEKLFF. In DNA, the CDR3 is TGTGCCAGCTCGCCAAGAATCGACAGGGGTCTTACAACTAATGAAAAACTGTTTTTT.

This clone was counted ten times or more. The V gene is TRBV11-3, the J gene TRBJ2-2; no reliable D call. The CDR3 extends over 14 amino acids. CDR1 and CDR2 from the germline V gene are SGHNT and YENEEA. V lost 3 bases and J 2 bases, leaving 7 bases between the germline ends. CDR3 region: CASSFGGNTGELFF. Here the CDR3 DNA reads TGTGCCAGCAGCTTTGGCGGAAACACCGGGGAGCTGTTTTTT.

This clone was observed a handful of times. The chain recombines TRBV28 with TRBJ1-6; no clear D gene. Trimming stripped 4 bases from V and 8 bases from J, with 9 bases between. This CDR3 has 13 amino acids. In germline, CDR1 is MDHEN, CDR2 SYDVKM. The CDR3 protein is CASSWQSDSPLHF. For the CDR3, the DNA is TGTGCCAGCAGTTGGCAGTCTGATTCACCCCTCCACTTT.

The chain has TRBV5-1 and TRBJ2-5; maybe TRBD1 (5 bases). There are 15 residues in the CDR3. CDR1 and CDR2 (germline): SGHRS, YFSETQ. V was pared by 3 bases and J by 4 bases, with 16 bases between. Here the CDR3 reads CASSSTAGNPETQYF. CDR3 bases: TGCGCCAGCAGCTCTACCGCAGGGAACCCAGAGACCCAGTACTTC.

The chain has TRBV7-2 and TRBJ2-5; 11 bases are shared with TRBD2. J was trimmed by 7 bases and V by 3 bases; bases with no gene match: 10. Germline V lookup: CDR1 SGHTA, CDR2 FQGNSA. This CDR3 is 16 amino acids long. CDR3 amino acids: CASSFLAGGPVGTQYF. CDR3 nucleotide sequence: TGTGCCAGCAGCTTTTTAGCGGGGGGGCCTGTAGGGACCCAGTACTTC.

CDR3 nucleotide sequence: TGTGCCAGCAGGAGACAGGGAAACTCCTACGAGCAGTACTTC. Protein sequence: CASRRQGNSYEQYF. V usage is TRBV2 and J usage is TRBJ2-7; TRBD1 aligns across 7 bases. V dropped 6 bases and J dropped 0; count of bases not matched to a gene: 5. This CDR3 is built from 14 residues. Germline-derived CDR1 and CDR2 are SNHLY and FYNNEI.

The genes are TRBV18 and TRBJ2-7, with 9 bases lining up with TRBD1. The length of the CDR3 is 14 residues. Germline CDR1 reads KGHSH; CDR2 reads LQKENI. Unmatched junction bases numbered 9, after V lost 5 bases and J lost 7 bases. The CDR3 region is CASSARDRVGEQYF. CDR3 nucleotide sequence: TGTGCCAGCTCAGCCCGGGACAGGGTGGGAGAGCAGTACTTC.

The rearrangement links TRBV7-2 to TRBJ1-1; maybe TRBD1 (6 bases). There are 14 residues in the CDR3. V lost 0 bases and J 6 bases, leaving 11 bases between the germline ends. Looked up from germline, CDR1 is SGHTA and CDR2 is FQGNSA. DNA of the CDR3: TGTGCCAGCAGCTTAGCCGGGGACACCGCTGAAGCTTTCTTT. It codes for CASSLAGDTAEAFF.

The CDR3 sequence: CAWRKKGTYNEAFF. CDR3 DNA sequence: TGTGCCTGGAGGAAGAAGGGGACTTATAATGAAGCTTTCTTT. The genes are TRBV30 and TRBJ1-1, with D tentatively TRBD1 (5 bases). CDR1 is GTSNPN and CDR2 is SVGIG in the germline V gene (reference sequence). V was cut by 3 bases and J by 7 bases, with 18 bases left in between. The CDR3 is 14 residues long.

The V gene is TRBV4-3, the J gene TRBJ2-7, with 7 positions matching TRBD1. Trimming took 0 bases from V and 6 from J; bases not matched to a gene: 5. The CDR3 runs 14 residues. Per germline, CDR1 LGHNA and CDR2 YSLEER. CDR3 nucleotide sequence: TGCGCCAGCAGCCAAGAAGACAGGGTGAGCGAGCAGTACTTC. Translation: CASSQEDRVSEQYF.

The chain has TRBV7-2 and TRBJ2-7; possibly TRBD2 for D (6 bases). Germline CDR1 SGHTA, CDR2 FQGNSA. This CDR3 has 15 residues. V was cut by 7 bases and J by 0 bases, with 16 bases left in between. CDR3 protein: CASTRMGGRSYEQYF. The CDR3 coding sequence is TGTGCCAGCACCCGTATGGGGGGACGCTCCTACGAGCAGTACTTC.

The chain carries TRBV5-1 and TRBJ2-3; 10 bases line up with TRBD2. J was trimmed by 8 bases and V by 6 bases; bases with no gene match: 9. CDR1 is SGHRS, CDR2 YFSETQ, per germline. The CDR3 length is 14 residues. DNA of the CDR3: TGCGCCAGCACCCTCGAGCGGGGGGGGCTTACGCAGTATTTT. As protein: CASTLERGGLTQYF.

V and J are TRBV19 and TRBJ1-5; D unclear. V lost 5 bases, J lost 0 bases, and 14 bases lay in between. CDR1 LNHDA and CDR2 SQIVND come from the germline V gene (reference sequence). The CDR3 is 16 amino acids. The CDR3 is CASSLRTDYSNQPQHF. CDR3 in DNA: TGTGCCAGTAGTTTACGGACGGACTATAGCAATCAGCCCCAGCATTTT. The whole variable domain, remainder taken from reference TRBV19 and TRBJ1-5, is DGGITQSPKYLFRKEGQNVTLSCEQNLNHDAMYWYRQDPGQGLRLIYYSQIVNDFQKGDIAEGYSVSREKKESFPLTVTSAQKNPTAFYLCASSLRTDYSNQPQHFGDGTRLSIL.

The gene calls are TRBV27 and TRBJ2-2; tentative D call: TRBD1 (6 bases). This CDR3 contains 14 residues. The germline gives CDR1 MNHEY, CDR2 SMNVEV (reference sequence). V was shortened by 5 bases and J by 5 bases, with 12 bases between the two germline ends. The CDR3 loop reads CASSPRTVTGELFF. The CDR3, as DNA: TGTGCCAGCAGTCCGAGGACAGTAACCGGGGAGCTGTTTTTT.

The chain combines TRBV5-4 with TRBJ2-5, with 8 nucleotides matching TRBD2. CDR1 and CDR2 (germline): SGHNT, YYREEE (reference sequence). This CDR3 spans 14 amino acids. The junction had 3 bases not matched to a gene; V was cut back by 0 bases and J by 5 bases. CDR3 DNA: TGTGCCAGCAGCTTGGACGGGAGGGGGGAGACCCAGTACTTC. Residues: CASSLDGRGETQYF. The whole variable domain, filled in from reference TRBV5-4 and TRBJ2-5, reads ETGVTQSPTHLIKTRGQQVTLRCSSQSGHNTVSWYQQALGQGPQFIFQYYREEENGRGNFPPRFSGLQFPNYSSELNVNALELDDSALYLCASSLDGRGETQYFGPGTRLLVL.

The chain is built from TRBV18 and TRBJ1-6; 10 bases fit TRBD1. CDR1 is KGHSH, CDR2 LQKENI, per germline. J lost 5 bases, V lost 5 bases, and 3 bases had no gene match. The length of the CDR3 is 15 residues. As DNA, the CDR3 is TGTGCCAGCTCAGTCGGGACAGGGGATAATTCACCCCTCCACTTT. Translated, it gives CASSVGTGDNSPLHF.

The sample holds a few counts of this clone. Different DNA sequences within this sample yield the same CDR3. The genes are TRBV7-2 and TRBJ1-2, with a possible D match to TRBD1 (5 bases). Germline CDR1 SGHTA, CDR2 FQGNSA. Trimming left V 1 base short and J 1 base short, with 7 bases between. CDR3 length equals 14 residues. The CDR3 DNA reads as TGTGCCAGCAGCTTAGGTCAGGGTAACTATGGCTACACCTTC. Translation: CASSLGQGNYGYTF. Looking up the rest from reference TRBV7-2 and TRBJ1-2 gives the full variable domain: GAGVSQSPSNKVTEKGKDVELRCDPISGHTALYWYRQSLGQGLEFLIYFQGNSAPDKSGLPSDRFSAERTGGSVSTLTIQRTQQEDSAVYLCASSLGQGNYGYTFGSGTRLTVV.

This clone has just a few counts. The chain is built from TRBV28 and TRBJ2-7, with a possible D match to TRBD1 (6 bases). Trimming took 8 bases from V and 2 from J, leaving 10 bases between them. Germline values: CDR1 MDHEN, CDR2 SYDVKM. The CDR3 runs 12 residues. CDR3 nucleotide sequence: TGTGCCAGCCGGGACAAGACCTACGAGCAGTACTTC. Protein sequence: CASRDKTYEQYF. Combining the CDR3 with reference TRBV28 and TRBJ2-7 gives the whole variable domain DVKVTQSSRYLVKRTGEKVFLECVQDMDHENMFWYRQDPGLGLRLIYFSYDVKMKEKGDIPEGYSVSREKKERFSLILESASTNQTSMYLCASRDKTYEQYFGPGTRLTVT.

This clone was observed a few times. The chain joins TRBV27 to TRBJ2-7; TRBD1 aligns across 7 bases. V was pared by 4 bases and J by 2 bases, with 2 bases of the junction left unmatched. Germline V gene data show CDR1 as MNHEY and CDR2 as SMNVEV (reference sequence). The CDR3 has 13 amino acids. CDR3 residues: CASSSGQTYEQYF. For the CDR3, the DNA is TGTGCCAGCAGTTCGGGACAGACCTACGAGCAGTACTTC.

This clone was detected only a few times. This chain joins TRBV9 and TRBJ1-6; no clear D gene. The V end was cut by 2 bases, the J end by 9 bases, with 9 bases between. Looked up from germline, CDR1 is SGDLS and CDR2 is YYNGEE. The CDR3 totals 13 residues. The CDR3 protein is CASSVGMASPLHF. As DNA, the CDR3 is TGTGCCAGCAGCGTTGGTATGGCTTCACCCCTCCACTTT.